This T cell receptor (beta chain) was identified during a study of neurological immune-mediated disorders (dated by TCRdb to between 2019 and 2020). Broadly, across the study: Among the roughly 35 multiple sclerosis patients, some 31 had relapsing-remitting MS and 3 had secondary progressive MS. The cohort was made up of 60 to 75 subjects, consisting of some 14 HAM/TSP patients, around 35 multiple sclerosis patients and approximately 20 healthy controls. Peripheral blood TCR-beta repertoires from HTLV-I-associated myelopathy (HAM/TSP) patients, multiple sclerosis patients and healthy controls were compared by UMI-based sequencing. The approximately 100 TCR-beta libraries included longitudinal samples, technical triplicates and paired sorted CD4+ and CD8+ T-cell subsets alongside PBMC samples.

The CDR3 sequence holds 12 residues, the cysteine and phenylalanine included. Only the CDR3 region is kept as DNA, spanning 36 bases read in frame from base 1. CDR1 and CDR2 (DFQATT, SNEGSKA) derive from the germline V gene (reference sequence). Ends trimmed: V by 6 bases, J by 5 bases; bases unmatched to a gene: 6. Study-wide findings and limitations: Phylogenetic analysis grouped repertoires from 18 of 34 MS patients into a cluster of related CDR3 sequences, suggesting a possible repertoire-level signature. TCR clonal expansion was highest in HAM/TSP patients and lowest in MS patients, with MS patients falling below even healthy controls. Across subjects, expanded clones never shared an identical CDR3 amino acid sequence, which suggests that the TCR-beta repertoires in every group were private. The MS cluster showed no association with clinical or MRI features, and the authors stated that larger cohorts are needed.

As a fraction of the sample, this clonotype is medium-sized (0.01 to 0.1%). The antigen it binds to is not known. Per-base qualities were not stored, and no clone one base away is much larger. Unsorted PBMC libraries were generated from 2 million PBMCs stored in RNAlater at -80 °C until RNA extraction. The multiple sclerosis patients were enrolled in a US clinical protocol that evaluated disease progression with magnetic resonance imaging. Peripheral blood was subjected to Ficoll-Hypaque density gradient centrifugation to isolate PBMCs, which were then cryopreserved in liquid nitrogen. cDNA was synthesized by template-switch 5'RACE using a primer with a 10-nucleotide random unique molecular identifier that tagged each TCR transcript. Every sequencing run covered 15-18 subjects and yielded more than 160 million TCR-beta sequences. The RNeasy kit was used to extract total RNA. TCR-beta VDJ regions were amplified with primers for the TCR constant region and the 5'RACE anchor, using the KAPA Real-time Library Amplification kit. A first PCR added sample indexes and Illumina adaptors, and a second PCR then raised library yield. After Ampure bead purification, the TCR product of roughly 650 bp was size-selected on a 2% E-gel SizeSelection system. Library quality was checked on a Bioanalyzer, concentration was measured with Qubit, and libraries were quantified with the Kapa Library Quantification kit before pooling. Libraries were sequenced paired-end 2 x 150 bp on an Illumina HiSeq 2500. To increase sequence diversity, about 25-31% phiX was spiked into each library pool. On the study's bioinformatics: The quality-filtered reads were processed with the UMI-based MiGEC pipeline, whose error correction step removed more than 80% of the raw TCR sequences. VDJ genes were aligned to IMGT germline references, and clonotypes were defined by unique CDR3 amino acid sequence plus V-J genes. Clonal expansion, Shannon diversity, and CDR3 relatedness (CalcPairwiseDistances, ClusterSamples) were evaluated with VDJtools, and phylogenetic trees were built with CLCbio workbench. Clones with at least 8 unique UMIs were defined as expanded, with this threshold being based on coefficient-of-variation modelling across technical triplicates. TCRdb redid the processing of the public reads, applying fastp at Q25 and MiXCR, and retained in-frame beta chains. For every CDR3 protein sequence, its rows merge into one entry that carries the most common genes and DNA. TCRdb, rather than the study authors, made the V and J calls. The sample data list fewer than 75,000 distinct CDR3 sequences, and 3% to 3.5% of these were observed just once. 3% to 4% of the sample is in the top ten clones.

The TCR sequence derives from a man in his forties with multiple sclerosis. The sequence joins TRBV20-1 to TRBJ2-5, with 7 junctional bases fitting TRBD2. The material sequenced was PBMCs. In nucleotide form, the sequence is TGCAGTGCCACCCGGGGGGACGAGACCCAGTACTTC. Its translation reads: CSATRGDETQYF.